The T cell receptor (beta chain) under discussion was sequenced for a study of blood T cell repertoires in COVID-19. Study at large: The origin of the acute and convalescent COVID-19 samples was the United States, Italy and Spain.

The data were produced by immunoSEQ multiplex PCR, yet TCRdb's version contains in-frame clones alone and is incomplete. Found here are some 220,000 clones, 85% of them singletons; the top ten hold approximately 5.1%. V lost 3 bases to trimming and J lost 0 bases; unmatched junction nucleotides: 3. CDR1 SGDLS and CDR2 YYNGEE come from the germline V gene. The CDR3 consists of 14 residues. Recruited during active infection, patients (from Seattle) were subsequently followed longitudinally. This sequence joins TRBV9 and TRBJ2-7, with 7 bases identical to TRBD1. The clonotype originates from a man in his fifties with COVID-19, enrolled during active disease. Sequencing input: peripheral blood. The CDR3 DNA reads TGTGCCAGCAGCGAAGGGACAGCCTCCTACGAGCAGTACTTC. This sequence encodes CASSEGTASYEQYF. The full variable domain, completed using reference TRBV9 and TRBJ2-7, is DSGVTQTPKHLITATGQRVTLRCSPRSGDLSVYWYQQSLDQGLQFLIQYYNGEERAKGNILERFSAQQFPDLHSELNLSSLELGDSALYFCASSEGTASYEQYFGPGTRLTVT.